This T cell receptor (beta chain) came from a study of Ad26.COV2.S vaccination and SARS-CoV-2 variants. Study background: This donor came from the COV1001 trial of Ad26.COV2.S. Intramuscular Ad26.COV2.S doses were given once or twice, 56 days apart.

With 6 bases clipped from V and 1 base from J, the junction kept 5 bases outside the gene matches. The germline CDR1 and CDR2 sequences are LNHDA and SQIVND (reference sequence). This CDR3 contains 14 residues. Overall study results and limits: Breadth and depth estimates from TCRs may understate total T cell responses.

Treatment noted: over 15 received Ad26.COV2.S at low or high dose, single or two shots; five or six received placebo; per-sample allocation not given. It was on day 63 after the first vaccine or placebo injection that samples were taken. As its vector, the vaccine had Ad26, which expressed Wuhan-strain SARS-CoV-2 spike. The assay was immunoSEQ multiplex PCR, and TCRdb's table has in-frame clones only and misses some. The sample consists of hundreds of thousands of clones, about 89% of them appearing once. Comments on this clone: The antigen remains unidentified.

The chain employs TRBV19 and TRBJ1-1; TRBD1 matches 7 bases. The sequence was obtained from a person between 18 and 60 years old who received the Ad26.COV2.S COVID-19 vaccine or a placebo. Source: peripheral blood, taken in a trial of Ad26.COV2.S vaccine versus placebo. The CDR3 sequence is CASRRDSGNTEAFF. In nucleotides, the CDR3 is TGTGCCAGTAGGAGGGACAGTGGGAACACTGAAGCTTTCTTT.